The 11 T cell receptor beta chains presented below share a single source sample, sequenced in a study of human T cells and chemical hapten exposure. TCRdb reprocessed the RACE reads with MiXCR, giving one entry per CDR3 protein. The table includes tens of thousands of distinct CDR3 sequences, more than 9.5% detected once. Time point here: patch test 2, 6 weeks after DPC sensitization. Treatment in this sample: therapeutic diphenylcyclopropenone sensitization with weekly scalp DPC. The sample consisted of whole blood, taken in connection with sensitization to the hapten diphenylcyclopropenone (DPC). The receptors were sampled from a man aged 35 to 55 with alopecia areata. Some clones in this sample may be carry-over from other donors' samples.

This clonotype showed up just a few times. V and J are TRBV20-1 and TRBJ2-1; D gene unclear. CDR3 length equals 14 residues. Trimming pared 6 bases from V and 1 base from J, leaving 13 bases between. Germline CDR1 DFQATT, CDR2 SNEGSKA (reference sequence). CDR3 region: CSAARLVSYNEQFF. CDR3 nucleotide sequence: TGCAGTGCGGCCCGATTAGTTTCCTACAATGAGCAGTTCTTC.

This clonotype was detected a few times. CDR3: CASSQGSAGIEQYF. CDR3 in DNA: TGCGCCAGCAGCCAAGGTTCAGCGGGTATCGAGCAGTACTTC. The chain joins TRBV4-3 to TRBJ2-7; tentative D call: TRBD2 (6 bases). Germline V CDR1 and CDR2: LGHNA, YSLEER. Trimming took 1 base from V and 6 from J, leaving 13 bases between them. The CDR3 loop spans 14 amino acids.

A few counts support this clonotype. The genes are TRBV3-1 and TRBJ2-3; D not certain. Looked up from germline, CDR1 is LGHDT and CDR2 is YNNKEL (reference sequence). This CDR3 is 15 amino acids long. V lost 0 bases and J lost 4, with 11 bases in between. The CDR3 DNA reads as TGTGCCAGCAGCCAAGAGAGGTATAGGGCAGATACGCAGTATTTT. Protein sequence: CASSQERYRADTQYF.

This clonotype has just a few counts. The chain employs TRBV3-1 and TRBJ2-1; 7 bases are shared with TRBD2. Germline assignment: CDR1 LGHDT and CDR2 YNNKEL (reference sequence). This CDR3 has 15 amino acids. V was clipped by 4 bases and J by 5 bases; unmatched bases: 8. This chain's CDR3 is CASSLGLVKNNEQFF. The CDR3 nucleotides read TGTGCCAGCAGCCTAGGACTAGTTAAGAACAATGAGCAGTTCTTC.

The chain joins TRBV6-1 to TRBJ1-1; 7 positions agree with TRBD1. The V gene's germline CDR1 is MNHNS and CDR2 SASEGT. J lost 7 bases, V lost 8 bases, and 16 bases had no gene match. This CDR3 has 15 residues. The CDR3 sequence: CASEKEGAILSEAFF. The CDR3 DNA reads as TGTGCCAGCGAAAAGGAGGGGGCGATTCTCAGTGAAGCTTTCTTT.

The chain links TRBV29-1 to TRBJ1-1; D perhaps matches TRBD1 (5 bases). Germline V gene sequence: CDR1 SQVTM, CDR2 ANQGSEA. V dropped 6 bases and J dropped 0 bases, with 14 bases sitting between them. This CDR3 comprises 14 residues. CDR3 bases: TGCAGCGTGGGGGACGGTCTCATGAACACTGAAGCTTTCTTT. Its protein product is CSVGDGLMNTEAFF.

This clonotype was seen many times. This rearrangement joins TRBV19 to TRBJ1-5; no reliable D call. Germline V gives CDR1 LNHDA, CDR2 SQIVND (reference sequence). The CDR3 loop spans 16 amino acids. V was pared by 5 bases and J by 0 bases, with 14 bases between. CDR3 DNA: TGTGCCAGTAGTGACCTTCAGAGTTATAGCAATCAGCCCCAGCATTTT. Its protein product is CASSDLQSYSNQPQHF.

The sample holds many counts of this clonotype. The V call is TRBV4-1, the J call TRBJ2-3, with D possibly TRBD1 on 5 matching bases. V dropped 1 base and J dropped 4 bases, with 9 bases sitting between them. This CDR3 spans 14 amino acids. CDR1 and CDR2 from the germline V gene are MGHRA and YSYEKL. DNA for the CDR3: TGCGCCAGCAGCCAAGTCTTGACAGCAGATACGCAGTATTTT. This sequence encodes CASSQVLTADTQYF.

The CDR3 sequence is CASSPRGADEQFF. The CDR3 DNA reads as TGTGCCAGCAGCCCGAGGGGGGCGGATGAGCAGTTCTTC. The V call is TRBV6-6, the J call TRBJ2-1; D may correspond to TRBD1 or TRBD2 (6 bases each). CDR3 length: 13 amino acids. CDR1 and CDR2 from the germline V gene are MNHNY and SVGAGI (reference sequence). Trimming shortened V by 6 bases and J by 8 bases, and 14 bases separated the two germline ends.

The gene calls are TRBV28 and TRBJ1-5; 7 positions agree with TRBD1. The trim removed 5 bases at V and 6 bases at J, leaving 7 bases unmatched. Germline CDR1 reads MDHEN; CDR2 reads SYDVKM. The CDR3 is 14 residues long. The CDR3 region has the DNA TGTGCCAGCAGTCCGAGGACAGGAGCTCAGCCCCAGCATTTT. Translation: CASSPRTGAQPQHF.

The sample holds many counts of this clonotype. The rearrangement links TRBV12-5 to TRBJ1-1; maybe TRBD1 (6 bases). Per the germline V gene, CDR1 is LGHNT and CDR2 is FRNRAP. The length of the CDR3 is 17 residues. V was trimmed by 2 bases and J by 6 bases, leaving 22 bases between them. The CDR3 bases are TGTGCTAGTGGTTTGTCCCGGGACACCCTGGGTTGGTCTGAAGCTTTCTTT. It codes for CASGLSRDTLGWSEAFF.